The 13 T cell receptor beta chains below all came from one sample that was sequenced in a study of cytomegalovirus exposure and HLA in healthy donors. Primers: 60 Vbeta forward and 13 Jbeta reverse. Profiled with immunoSEQ multiplex PCR; TCRdb holds only in-frame clones, not every one. The sample yields some 130,000 clones, of which the top ten take up 1.5% to 2%. The sequenced sample consisted of PBMCs. The receptors stem from a woman aged 40 to 55 in good health and CMV-seropositive.

The rearrangement uses TRBV21-1 and TRBJ1-2. TRBV21-1 is designated a pseudogene. The CDR3 loop spans 15 amino acids. The CDR3 loop is CASSNLEGGDYGYTF. CDR3 nucleotide sequence: TGTGCCAGCAGCAACCTTGAGGGCGGCGACTATGGCTACACCTTC.

V is TRBV7-9 and J is TRBJ1-1; D possibly corresponds to TRBD1 (6 bases). V lost 5 bases and J 3 bases, leaving 16 bases between the germline ends. This CDR3 has 15 residues. Germline values: CDR1 SEHNR, CDR2 FQNEAQ (reference sequence). This CDR3 reads CASSNQQGVDTEAFF. The CDR3 DNA sequence: TGTGCCAGCAGCAACCAACAGGGTGTAGACACTGAAGCTTTCTTT.

The gene calls are TRBV7-2 and TRBJ2-2; no clear D. CDR1 and CDR2 from the germline V gene are SGHTA and FQGNSA. The CDR3 has 15 residues. V dropped 2 bases and J dropped 4 bases, with 11 bases sitting between them. CDR3 in DNA: TGTGCCAGCAGCTTACCCGAGAAGAGCACCGGGGAGCTGTTTTTT. Translating it yields CASSLPEKSTGELFF.

The chain recombines TRBV7-2 with TRBJ1-1; 9 nucleotides align to TRBD1. V shed 6 bases, J shed 8 bases, and the junction held 10 bases outside the gene matches. The germline gives CDR1 SGHTA, CDR2 FQGNSA. CDR3 length equals 14 residues. The CDR3 region is CASSLWTGALEAFF. The CDR3, as DNA: TGTGCCAGCAGTTTATGGACAGGGGCTCTAGAAGCTTTCTTT.

CDR3 DNA sequence: TGTGCCAGCAGCCCAAGAGAGGGACTAGCGTACAATGAGCAGTTCTTC. Its translation is CASSPREGLAYNEQFF. V and J are TRBV14 and TRBJ2-1; 10 bases fit TRBD2. CDR3 length: 16 amino acids. CDR1 is SGHDN, CDR2 FVKESK, per germline. With V trimmed by 4 bases and J by 4 bases, 7 bases remained unmatched.

V is TRBV25-1 and J is TRBJ1-3; D is perhaps TRBD1 (6 bases). There are 15 residues in the CDR3. Germline V gene sequence: CDR1 MGHDK, CDR2 SYGVNS. Trimming shortened V by 7 bases and J by 0 bases, and 13 bases separated the two germline ends. The CDR3 DNA reads TGTGCCAGCAACTCGGGGGGCCGCTCTGGAAACACCATATATTTT. As protein: CASNSGGRSGNTIYF.

V is TRBV30 and J is TRBJ2-7; D remains unclear. Germline CDR1 and CDR2: GTSNPN and SVGIG (reference sequence). The CDR3 runs to 11 residues. The V gene lost 5 bases and the J gene lost 5 bases, with 10 bases spanning the gap. The chain's CDR3 is CAWSSFHEQYF. The DNA of the CDR3 is TGTGCCTGGTCAAGCTTCCACGAGCAGTACTTC.

The V call is TRBV7-2, the J call TRBJ1-2; 7 bases are shared with TRBD1. V lost 6 bases, J lost 8 bases, and 6 bases stayed unmatched. The CDR3 loop spans 12 amino acids. CDR1 and CDR2 (germline): SGHTA, FQGNSA. The CDR3 here is CASRTGMGGYTF. DNA of the CDR3: TGTGCCAGCAGGACAGGGATGGGGGGCTACACCTTC.

The gene calls are TRBV19 and TRBJ2-1; 12 bases line up with TRBD2. Germline CDR1 and CDR2: LNHDA and SQIVND (reference sequence). CDR3 length: 15 amino acids. The V and J ends lost 5 bases and 6 bases, in that order; junction bases with no gene match: 5. The CDR3 loop is CASSLTSGSLNEQFF. In nucleotides, the CDR3 is TGTGCCAGTAGTCTGACTAGCGGGAGTCTCAATGAGCAGTTCTTC.

The V gene is TRBV11-2, the J gene TRBJ2-2, with D unresolved. Germline V gives CDR1 SGHAT, CDR2 FQNNGV. This CDR3 is 16 amino acids long. V shed 4 bases and J shed 1 base, with 13 bases lying between them. The CDR3, as DNA: TGTGCCAGCAGCTCCCCCAGCAGGTTGAACACCGGGGAGCTGTTTTTT. It encodes CASSSPSRLNTGELFF.

The V gene is TRBV9, the J gene TRBJ1-1, with D possibly TRBD1 on 6 matching bases. V was shortened by 4 bases and J by 4 bases, with 17 bases between the two germline ends. In germline, CDR1 is SGDLS, CDR2 YYNGEE. The CDR3 spans 15 residues. The CDR3 DNA reads as TGTGCCAGCAGCCCCGAACAGGGATTGGCCACTGAAGCTTTCTTT. Translated, it gives CASSPEQGLATEAFF.

V is TRBV7-9 and J is TRBJ2-3, with 10 bases matching TRBD1. V shed 5 bases and J 7 bases; nucleotides not matched to a gene: 6. The CDR3 runs 14 residues. CDR1 and CDR2 (germline): SEHNR, FQNEAQ (reference sequence). CDR3 DNA: TGTGCCAGCAGCCCAAGGACAGGGGGGAATACGCAGTATTTT. Translation: CASSPRTGGNTQYF. The full variable domain, rest sourced from reference TRBV7-9 and TRBJ2-3, is DTGVSQNPRHKITKRGQNVTFRCDPISEHNRLYWYRQTLGQGPEFLTYFQNEAQLEKSRLLSDRFSAERPKGSFSTLEIQRTEQGDSAMYLCASSPRTGGNTQYFGPGTRLTVL.

The chain couples TRBV5-1 to TRBJ2-2; D gene ambiguous. The CDR3 has 13 amino acids. Trimming shortened V by 0 bases and J by 5 bases, and 5 bases separated the two germline ends. The V gene's germline CDR1 is SGHRS and CDR2 YFSETQ. The CDR3 DNA reads as TGCGCCAGCAGCTTGGACATGACCGGGGAGCTGTTTTTT. Translation: CASSLDMTGELFF.